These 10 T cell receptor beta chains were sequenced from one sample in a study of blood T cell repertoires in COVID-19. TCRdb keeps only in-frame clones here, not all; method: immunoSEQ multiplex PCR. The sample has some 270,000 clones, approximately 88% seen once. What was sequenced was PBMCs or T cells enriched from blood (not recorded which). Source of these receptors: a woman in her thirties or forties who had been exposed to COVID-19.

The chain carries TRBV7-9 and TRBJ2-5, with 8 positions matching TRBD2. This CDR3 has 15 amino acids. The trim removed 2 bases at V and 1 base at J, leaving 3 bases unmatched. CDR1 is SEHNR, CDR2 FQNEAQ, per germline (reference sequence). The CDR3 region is CASSLRGGSQETQYF. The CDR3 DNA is TGTGCCAGCAGCTTACGGGGGGGCTCCCAAGAGACCCAGTACTTC.

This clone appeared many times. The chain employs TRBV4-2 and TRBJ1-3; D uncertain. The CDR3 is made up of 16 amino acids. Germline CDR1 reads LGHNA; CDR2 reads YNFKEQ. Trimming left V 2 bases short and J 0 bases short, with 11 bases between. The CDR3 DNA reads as TGTGCCAGCAGCCAACAAAATACGGGCTCTGGAAACACCATATATTTT. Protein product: CASSQQNTGSGNTIYF.

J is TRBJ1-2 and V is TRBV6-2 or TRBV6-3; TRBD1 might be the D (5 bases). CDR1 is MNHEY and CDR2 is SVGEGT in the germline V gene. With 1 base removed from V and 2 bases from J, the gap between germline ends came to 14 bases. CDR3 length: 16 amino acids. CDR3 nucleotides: TGTGCCAGCAGTTACTTCCCTGGGGCATTCAACTATGGCTACACCTTC. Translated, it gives CASSYFPGAFNYGYTF.

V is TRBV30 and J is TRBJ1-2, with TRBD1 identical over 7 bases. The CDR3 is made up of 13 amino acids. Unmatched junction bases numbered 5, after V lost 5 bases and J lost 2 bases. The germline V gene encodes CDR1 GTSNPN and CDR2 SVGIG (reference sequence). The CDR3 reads CAWYKGQNYGYTF. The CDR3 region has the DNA TGTGCCTGGTATAAGGGACAGAACTATGGCTACACCTTC.

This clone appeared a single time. The CDR3 DNA follows: TGTGCCAGCAGCTTCGGGTCTTTGGATACGCAGTATTTT. It is translated as CASSFGSLDTQYF. The genes are TRBV7-7 and TRBJ2-3; D remains ambiguous. Germline V gives CDR1 SSHAT, CDR2 FNYEAQ (reference sequence). V was cut by 3 bases and J by 6 bases, with 10 bases left in between. The CDR3 contains 13 residues.

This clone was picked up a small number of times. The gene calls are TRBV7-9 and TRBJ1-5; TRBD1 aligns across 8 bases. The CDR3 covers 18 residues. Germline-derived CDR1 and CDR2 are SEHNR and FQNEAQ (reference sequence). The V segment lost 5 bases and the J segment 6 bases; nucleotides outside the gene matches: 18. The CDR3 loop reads CASSHALWGTGVGQPQHF. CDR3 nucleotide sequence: TGTGCCAGCAGCCACGCGTTGTGGGGGACAGGCGTCGGTCAGCCCCAGCATTTT.

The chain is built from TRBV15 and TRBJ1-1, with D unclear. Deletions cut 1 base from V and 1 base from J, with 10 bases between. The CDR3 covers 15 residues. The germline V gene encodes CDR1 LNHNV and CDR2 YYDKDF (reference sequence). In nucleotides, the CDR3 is TGTGCCACCAGCAGAGCCTTGGCAGGGAACACTGAAGCTTTCTTT. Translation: CATSRALAGNTEAFF.

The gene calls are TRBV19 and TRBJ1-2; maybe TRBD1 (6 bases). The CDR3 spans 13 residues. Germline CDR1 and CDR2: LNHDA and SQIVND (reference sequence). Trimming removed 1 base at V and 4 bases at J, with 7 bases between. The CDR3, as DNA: TGTGCCAGTAGTATAGGGACAGCCTATGGCTACACCTTC. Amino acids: CASSIGTAYGYTF.

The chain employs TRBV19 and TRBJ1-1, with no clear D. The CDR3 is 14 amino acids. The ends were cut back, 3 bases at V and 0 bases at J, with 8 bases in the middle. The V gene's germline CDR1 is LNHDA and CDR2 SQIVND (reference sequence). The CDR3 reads CASSIWTLNTEAFF. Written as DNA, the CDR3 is TGTGCCAGTAGTATCTGGACTCTGAACACTGAAGCTTTCTTT. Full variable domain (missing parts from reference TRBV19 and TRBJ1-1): DGGITQSPKYLFRKEGQNVTLSCEQNLNHDAMYWYRQDPGQGLRLIYYSQIVNDFQKGDIAEGYSVSREKKESFPLTVTSAQKNPTAFYLCASSIWTLNTEAFFGQGTRLTVV.

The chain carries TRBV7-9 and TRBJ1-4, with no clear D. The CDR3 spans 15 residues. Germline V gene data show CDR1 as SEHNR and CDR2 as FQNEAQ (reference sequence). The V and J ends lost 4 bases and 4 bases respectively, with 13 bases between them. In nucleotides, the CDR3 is TGTGCCAGCAGCTCTGAGGGCCCATTTAATGAAAAACTGTTTTTT. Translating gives CASSSEGPFNEKLFF.